The entry below gives a single TCR beta chain sequence along with its context. Its antigen is undetermined. This specimen belongs to a study of cytomegalovirus exposure and HLA in healthy donors. Trimming stripped 3 bases from V and 4 bases from J, with 21 bases between. The germline V gene encodes CDR1 SNHLY and CDR2 FYNNEI. The CDR3 extends over 17 amino acids. Overall study findings and caveats: Confirmation was obtained in vitro that three CMV-associated chains are specific for CMV antigens. Most TCR beta V segments were productive about 87% or about 30% of the time in an earlier analysis. Many donors shared some public TCRs, even though most TCR sequences were rare.

With 60 Vbeta and 13 Jbeta primers, the PCR was carried out. Here immunoSEQ multiplex PCR was the method, and the copy in TCRdb shows in-frame clones only, minus some. Of 150,000 to 200,000 clones listed, just under 80% were seen once; the top ten hold around a tenth. Input material: PBMCs. The chain recombines TRBV2 with TRBJ2-5; D might be TRBD2 (7 bases). This receptor was taken from a man younger than 30 in good health and CMV-seropositive. This chain's CDR3 is CASSEDGGGAGGETQYF. DNA of the CDR3: TGTGCCAGCAGTGAGGACGGTGGGGGGGCCGGGGGAGAGACCCAGTACTTC.